A selection of T cell receptor beta chains follows, all from one sample in a study of T-cell reconstitution after alpha-beta-depleted transplantation in children. TCRdb passed the PCR reads through MiXCR, listing each CDR3 protein once. The sample comprises some 350,000 distinct CDR3 sequences, about a tenth of which are singletons, and roughly 2.5% rests with the top ten. The specimen was PBMCs from the stem cell graft donor, collected from the stem cell graft. Every receptor here comes from a human donor who donated a stem cell graft to a child with acute lymphoblastic leukemia. Each CDR3 is given with its conserved first and last residue. Fields, in order: J gene, clone size, V gene, CDR3 protein. Clone size is shown for a subset of rows, as once, few, many or a class of expanded clone.

TRBJ2-7 medium-sized TRBV4-1 CASSQDSQAYEQYF
TRBJ2-7 many TRBV4-2 CASSQDLHEQYF
TRBJ2-2 few TRBV7-3 CASSSSPKAGRGGELFF
TRBJ2-4 . TRBV5-6 CAISPGLEKNIQYF
TRBJ2-2 . TRBV30 CAWIPSLTGLNTGELFF
TRBJ2-7 few TRBV20-1 CSATGTSGRLLYEQYF
TRBJ1-1 few TRBV20-1 CSARDPGFKDTEAFF
TRBJ1-2 . TRBV20-1 CSARDRLGGDYGYTF
TRBJ2-7 few TRBV4-1 CASSQAHGSYEQYF
TRBJ1-1 . TRBV6-4 CASSESIGTEAFF
TRBJ1-2 . TRBV7-2 CASSLWTGALGYTF
TRBJ2-2 many TRBV29-1 CSVEDSRGAGELFF
TRBJ1-6 . TRBV10-3 CAISESGAYNSPLHF
TRBJ2-7 many TRBV5-1 CASVPLAGGDEQYF
TRBJ2-2 . TRBV12-3/TRBV12-4 CASRPGQTGELFF
TRBJ2-7 few TRBV27 CASSAQPTYEQYF
TRBJ2-3 many TRBV12-3/TRBV12-4 CASTPWGSSTDTQYF
TRBJ2-7 few TRBV12-3/TRBV12-4 CASSSGTGGMYEQYF
TRBJ2-3 . TRBV7-2 CASSLITTDTQYF
TRBJ2-2 many TRBV6-5 CASSPGNKDTGELFF
TRBJ1-3 few TRBV7-8 CASSHPGQGRDTIYF
TRBJ2-7 . TRBV12-3/TRBV12-4 CASSLSQFVGGQGYEQYF
TRBJ2-1 few TRBV14 CASSQDGAPYSYNEQFF
TRBJ1-1 many TRBV28 CASSFARNTEAFF
TRBJ2-3 few TRBV5-1 CASSLVLAGGPADTQYF
TRBJ1-3 . TRBV4-1 CASSQVGTVSGNTIYF
TRBJ1-1 . TRBV5-6 CASSSVAGGTEAFF
TRBJ2-1 . TRBV5-1 CASSPTRLHEQFF
TRBJ2-3 . TRBV4-3 CASSQGPGGKGDTQYF
TRBJ1-1 few TRBV6-2/TRBV6-3 CASSYSSSLEVSMNTEAFF
TRBJ2-1 many TRBV5-1 CASSVGTGGYEQFF
TRBJ2-2 few TRBV4-1 CASSQREGADTGELFF
TRBJ2-7 . TRBV7-2 CASSLAMGEQYF
TRBJ2-7 many TRBV12-3/TRBV12-4 CASSLGVRSYEQYF
TRBJ2-3 . TRBV7-2 CASSPLFTDTQYF
TRBJ2-7 few TRBV10-1 CASSVPSGSGVDEQYF
TRBJ2-3 few TRBV11-3 CASSTGSNTQYF
TRBJ2-3 . TRBV10-3 CATKTSTDTQYF
TRBJ2-1 . TRBV5-1 CASSFSGGGYEQFF
TRBJ2-1 . TRBV28 CASSLIVAGDGNEQFF
TRBJ2-1 many TRBV6-2/TRBV6-3 CASSLLRYEQFF
TRBJ2-2 few TRBV4-1 CASSQDILGQGGAGELFF
TRBJ2-7 many TRBV20-1 CSARDRAVYEQYF
TRBJ2-7 . TRBV6-1 CASSEEAAHYEQYF
TRBJ1-1 . TRBV7-8 CASSLARTVNTEAFF
TRBJ2-1 many TRBV20-1 CSALLAGAYNEQFF
TRBJ2-2 many TRBV5-1 CASSSLRTGELFF
TRBJ2-1 many TRBV24-1 CATSDPARLAGVQNEQFF
TRBJ2-3 . TRBV7-2 CASSPTLGSTDTQYF
TRBJ1-5 . TRBV12-3/TRBV12-4 CASTTVGQGYQPQHF
TRBJ2-7 . TRBV9 CASSVAVNSYEQYF
TRBJ2-1 . TRBV15 CATSTGTGIFDEQFF
TRBJ2-7 few TRBV6-5 CASSSKGAGGPGYEQYF